This TCR beta chain was recorded in a study of prognosis after radiotherapy for stage I lung cancer. Many counts were recorded for this clonotype. Its antigen is undetermined. Whole-study findings and limits: Any tumor specificity that the expanded TCR clones may have had was not determined.

On two occasions, one at each of two time points, 5.5 to 7 milliliters of peripheral blood were drawn. Looked up from germline, CDR1 is DFQATT and CDR2 is SNEGSKA (reference sequence). This CDR3 contains 14 residues. The V end lost 3 bases, the J end lost 1 base, and 9 bases lay between the germline ends. Multiplex PCR in two rounds served to amplify TCR beta CDR3 from genomic DNA. Individual primers that were specific to each TRBV and TRBJ gene served in first-round PCR. TCRdb fed the multiplex PCR reads into MiXCR, producing one record per CDR3 protein. The data hold 50,000 to 75,000 distinct CDR3 sequences, with around a quarter observed a single time.

The sequence was collected from a donor older than 45 with non-small cell lung cancer. This chain joins TRBV20-1 and TRBJ2-2; D might be TRBD1 (5 bases). The starting material was PBMCs, obtained before or after stereotactic body radiation therapy (not recorded which). CDR3: CSASKTENTGELFF. The CDR3 nucleotides read TGCAGTGCTAGTAAGACAGAGAACACCGGGGAGCTGTTTTTT.